One T cell receptor beta chain is described in this entry. This CDR3 spans 16 amino acids. Per germline, CDR1 SGHTA and CDR2 FQGNSA. The ends were cut back, 4 bases at V and 2 bases at J, with 16 bases in the middle. This entry belongs to a study of glioma-infiltrating T cells after dendritic cell vaccination. Documented time point: after dendritic cell vaccination, including at tumor progression/relapse. Method: immunoSEQ multiplex PCR; TCRdb's copy keeps in-frame clones and lacks some. The data hold roughly 87,000 clones, with roughly 80% observed a single time. The specimen was blood, collected after dendritic cell vaccination. The TCR comes from a human donor with glioblastoma. This rearrangement joins TRBV7-2 to TRBJ2-3, with a tentative D call TRBD2 (6 bases). The CDR3 loop reads CASSSIGRGITDTQYF. In nucleotides, the CDR3 is TGTGCCAGCAGCTCCATTGGGCGCGGGATCACAGATACGCAGTATTTT. Drawing the rest from reference TRBV7-2 and TRBJ2-3, the complete variable domain is GAGVSQSPSNKVTEKGKDVELRCDPISGHTALYWYRQSLGQGLEFLIYFQGNSAPDKSGLPSDRFSAERTGGSVSTLTIQRTQQEDSAVYLCASSSIGRGITDTQYFGPGTRLTVL.